The 21 T cell receptor beta chains below all came from one sample that was sequenced in a study of T cells expressing NK-cell markers. TCRdb reworked the 5' RACE reads into one entry per CDR3 protein, no DNA. In all, the sample yields roughly 300,000 distinct CDR3 sequences. The sample taken for sequencing was blood T cells: a sorted CD56 or NKG2C T cell subset, CD4+ or CD8+ T cells, or bulk PBMC T cells (not recorded which). These receptors all come from a woman between 18 and 75 years old in good health.

CDR3 sequence: CASSLLGREETQYF. The chain links TRBV7-2 to TRBJ2-5; as DNA is missing, the TRBD2 call by TCRdb cannot be tested. Germline CDR1 is SGHTA and CDR2 is FQGNSA. This CDR3 comprises 14 residues.

The CDR3 loop is CSARVEKPDTQYF. V and J are TRBV20-1 and TRBJ2-3. Germline CDR1 is DFQATT and CDR2 is SNEGSKA (reference sequence). The CDR3 spans 13 residues.

V usage is TRBV20-1 and J usage is TRBJ2-7. Per the germline V gene, CDR1 is DFQATT and CDR2 is SNEGSKA (reference sequence). This CDR3 is built from 15 residues. The CDR3 sequence is CSARLANQGSYEQYF.

This chain joins TRBV18 and TRBJ1-2; TCRdb reports TRBD1, a call that lacks DNA to check it against. The CDR3 is made up of 16 amino acids. CDR1 is KGHSH, CDR2 LQKENI, per germline. CDR3 protein: CASSPPGTVVNYGYTF.

The V and J genes are TRBV6-1 and TRBJ2-4; TCRdb reports TRBD1, a call that lacks DNA to check it against. The CDR3 covers 15 residues. Germline V gene lookup returns CDR1 MNHNS and CDR2 SASEGT. The CDR3 is CASRTQGLAKNIQYF.

This chain connects TRBV4-2 to TRBJ2-1; absent DNA, TCRdb's TRBD2 call cannot be checked. The CDR3 sequence is 15 residues long. In germline, CDR1 is LGHNA, CDR2 YNFKEQ. The CDR3 is CASSQDGRGANEQFF.

J is TRBJ2-1 and V is TRBV7-8; TCRdb's D gene call, TRBD1, goes unchecked for lack of DNA. Germline CDR1 reads SGHVS; CDR2 reads FQNEAQ. The CDR3 extends over 14 amino acids. The CDR3 loop is CASSRNRGANEQFF.

V gene TRBV12-3 or TRBV12-4 combines with J gene TRBJ2-3; TCRdb designates TRBD2, a call that cannot be tested without DNA. The CDR3 has 19 amino acids. CDR3 region: CASRTGGRGARASTDTQYF.

The rearrangement links TRBV5-4 to TRBJ2-1; as DNA is missing, the TRBD1 call by TCRdb cannot be tested. There are 16 residues in the CDR3. Germline values: CDR1 SGHNT, CDR2 YYREEE (reference sequence). The CDR3 is CASSARRWGAGNEQFF.

The chain couples TRBV7-3 to TRBJ2-2. Looked up from germline, CDR1 is SGHTA and CDR2 is FQGTGA. This CDR3 region has 14 residues. CDR3 region: CASSYRLGTGELFF.

The rearrangement links TRBV5-1 to TRBJ1-1. Germline V gene data show CDR1 as SGHRS and CDR2 as YFSETQ. CDR3 length: 15 amino acids. CDR3 sequence: CASSPGRGGDTEAFF. Complete variable domain (other parts from reference TRBV5-1 and TRBJ1-1): KAGVTQTPRYLIKTRGQQVTLSCSPISGHRSVSWYQQTPGQGLQFLFEYFSETQRNKGNFPGRFSGRQFSNSRSEMNVSTLELGDSALYLCASSPGRGGDTEAFFGQGTRLTVV.

The chain has TRBV29-1 and TRBJ1-1; TCRdb reports TRBD1, a call that lacks DNA to check it against. The germline V gene encodes CDR1 SQVTM and CDR2 ANQGSEA. The CDR3 loop spans 13 amino acids. The CDR3 here is CSAQTGGNTEAFF.

This rearrangement joins TRBV28 to TRBJ1-4. CDR1 is MDHEN, CDR2 SYDVKM, per germline. CDR3 length: 15 residues. The CDR3 loop reads CASSLGGVSPEKLFF.

The V and J genes are TRBV3-1 and TRBJ2-7. Per the germline V gene, CDR1 is LGHDT and CDR2 is YNNKEL (reference sequence). The CDR3 covers 13 residues. CDR3 protein: CASSQDLGYEQYF.

This chain joins TRBV7-2 and TRBJ2-1; TCRdb proposes TRBD1, but this gene call is untestable without DNA. The CDR3 extends over 15 amino acids. Germline V lookup: CDR1 SGHTA, CDR2 FQGNSA. CDR3 protein: CASSLTGVSYNEQFF.

The CDR3 region is CASSVRTSQSYNEQFF. The rearrangement uses TRBV9 and TRBJ2-1; without DNA, the TCRdb call of TRBD2 cannot be checked. Germline V gene data show CDR1 as SGDLS and CDR2 as YYNGEE. This CDR3 region has 16 residues.

The chain recombines TRBV5-1 with TRBJ2-7; TCRdb designates TRBD2, a call that cannot be tested without DNA. This CDR3 is built from 14 residues. Germline V gene data show CDR1 as SGHRS and CDR2 as YFSETQ. CDR3 protein: CASNPTGRIYEQYF.

The chain links TRBV10-2 to TRBJ2-1; with no DNA, the TCRdb D assignment of TRBD2 cannot be verified. Germline CDR1 reads WSHSY; CDR2 reads SAAADI. CDR3 length equals 14 residues. The CDR3 sequence: CASRRTSVGNEQFF.

This chain's CDR3 is CASSLVGTEVNTIYF. The chain recombines TRBV11-2 with TRBJ1-3; TCRdb's D call, TRBD1, is unchecked because there is no DNA. Germline-derived CDR1 and CDR2 are SGHAT and FQNNGV. The CDR3 runs to 15 residues.

The V and J genes are TRBV10-3 and TRBJ1-2; TCRdb's D gene call, TRBD1, goes unchecked for lack of DNA. The CDR3 runs 13 residues. Germline CDR1 and CDR2: ENHRY and SYGVKD. CDR3: CAISEGQIYGYTF.

The V call is TRBV20-1, the J call TRBJ2-7; TCRdb indicates TRBD2, and absent DNA this call remains unverified. The CDR3 totals 14 residues. The germline CDR1 and CDR2 sequences are DFQATT and SNEGSKA (reference sequence). CDR3 residues: CSASGGPGSYEQYF.